This T cell receptor beta chain was recorded in a study of T cells in Graves' hyperthyroidism and ophthalmopathy. This clonotype came up many times. From RNA transcripts, TCR beta CDR3 regions were amplified. First-round RT-PCR with HTBI primers amplified the TCR CDR3 region. In TCRdb, the multiplex PCR reads were re-called with MiXCR into one record per CDR3 protein. The sample shows roughly 660,000 distinct CDR3 sequences, roughly 17% of them seen only once. The V end lost 4 bases, the J end lost 3 bases, and 16 bases lay between the germline ends. Germline assignment: CDR1 MDHEN and CDR2 SYDVKM. CDR3 size: 15 residues.

Material: blood. This chain connects TRBV28 to TRBJ2-7; D may be TRBD1 (6 bases). The clonotype originates from a man aged 45-60 years with Graves' hyperthyroidism. The CDR3 region is CASSSEPQGNYEQYF. CDR3 bases: TGTGCCAGCAGTTCAGAACCTCAGGGGAACTACGAGCAGTACTTC.